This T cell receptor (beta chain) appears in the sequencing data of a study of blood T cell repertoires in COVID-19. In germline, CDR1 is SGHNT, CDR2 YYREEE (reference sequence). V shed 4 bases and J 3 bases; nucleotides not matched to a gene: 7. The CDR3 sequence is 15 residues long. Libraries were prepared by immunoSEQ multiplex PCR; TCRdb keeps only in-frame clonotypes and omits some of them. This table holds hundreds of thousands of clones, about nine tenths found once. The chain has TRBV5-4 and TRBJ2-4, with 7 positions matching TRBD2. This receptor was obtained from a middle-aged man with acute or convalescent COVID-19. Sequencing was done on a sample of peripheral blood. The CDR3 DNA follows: TGTGCCAGCAGCCTAGATGGGGGGGTCAAAAACATTCAGTACTTC. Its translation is CASSLDGGVKNIQYF. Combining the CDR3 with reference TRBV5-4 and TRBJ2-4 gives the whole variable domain ETGVTQSPTHLIKTRGQQVTLRCSSQSGHNTVSWYQQALGQGPQFIFQYYREEENGRGNFPPRFSGLQFPNYSSELNVNALELDDSALYLCASSLDGGVKNIQYFGAGTRLSVL.